The rows below give T cell receptor beta chains drawn from one sample of a study of shared clonotypes between healthy human individuals. The protocol was immunoSEQ multiplex PCR, while the TCRdb copy is restricted to in-frame clones and leaves out a portion. The sample contains under 2,000,000 clones, approximately 95% of which appear only once. The sequenced sample was naive CD8+ T cells sorted from blood. These receptors were collected from a man aged 18 to 29 in good health. CDR3s include the opening cysteine and the closing phenylalanine or tryptophan. Each record gives: D gene, V gene, clone size, J gene, CDR3 protein, CDR3 DNA. The D gene is left open where the match is weak. Rows may omit the clone size; those that give it use once, few, many or a size class.

TRBD1,TRBV10-1,NA,TRBJ1-5,CASSESRDRNQPQHF,TGCGCCAGCAGTGAGTCCCGGGACAGGAATCAGCCCCAGCATTTT
NA,TRBV11-2,NA,TRBJ2-7,CASSPPPGPSYEQYF,TGTGCCAGCAGCCCCCCCCCGGGCCCTTCCTACGAGCAGTACTTC
TRBD1,TRBV10-2,NA,TRBJ2-7,CASSIPTTGGYEQYF,TGCGCCAGCAGTATACCCACGACAGGGGGCTACGAGCAGTACTTC
NA,TRBV7-9,few,TRBJ1-2,CASSLAIVGEGYTF,TGTGCCAGCAGCTTAGCGATCGTCGGGGAAGGCTACACCTTC
NA,TRBV27,NA,TRBJ2-7,CASSPSTGWAIYEQYF,TGTGCCAGCAGTCCCTCAACAGGGTGGGCGATTTACGAGCAGTACTTC
NA,TRBV5-6,NA,TRBJ2-7,CASSYDRSYEQYF,TGTGCCAGCAGCTACGACCGCTCCTACGAGCAGTACTTC
NA,TRBV11-2,NA,TRBJ2-7,CASRKAGLPYEQYF,TGTGCCAGCCGCAAGGCCGGGCTGCCCTACGAGCAGTACTTC
NA,TRBV6-6,NA,TRBJ2-2,CASNWGATGELFF,TGTGCCAGCAATTGGGGAGCCACCGGGGAGCTGTTTTTT
NA,TRBV4-1,NA,TRBJ2-7,CASSQGEGTTGPYEQYF,TGCGCCAGCAGCCAAGGTGAGGGGACGACAGGTCCCTACGAGCAGTACTTC
NA,TRBV5-6,NA,TRBJ2-7,CASSAGLTTYEQYF,TGTGCCAGCAGCGCTGGACTTACGACCTACGAGCAGTACTTC
TRBD2,TRBV6-5,NA,TRBJ2-7,CASSYASGPSYEQYF,TGTGCCAGCAGTTACGCTAGCGGGCCTTCCTACGAGCAGTACTTC
NA,TRBV11-2,once,TRBJ1-6,CASSLDPGRYNSPLHF,TGTGCCAGCAGCTTAGACCCGGGACGGTATAATTCACCCCTCCACTTT
NA,TRBV7-9,NA,TRBJ2-7,CASSLESLTPSYEQYF,TGTGCCAGCAGCCTAGAGTCACTTACACCTTCCTACGAGCAGTACTTC
NA,TRBV30,NA,TRBJ2-1,CAWRRGNDNYNEQFF,TGTGCCTGGAGAAGGGGCAACGATAATTACAATGAGCAGTTCTTC
NA,TRBV5-6,NA,TRBJ2-3,CASSFLETDTQYF,TGTGCCAGCAGCTTCCTCGAAACAGATACGCAGTATTTT
NA,TRBV5-1,NA,TRBJ1-1,CASSLAQGNTEAFF,TGCGCCAGCAGCTTGGCACAGGGGAACACTGAAGCTTTCTTT
NA,TRBV6-1,NA,TRBJ2-7,CASSPWVQGQIEQYF,TGTGCCAGCAGTCCCTGGGTACAGGGCCAGATCGAGCAGTACTTC
TRBD2,TRBV11-2,NA,TRBJ2-7,CASSSGGNYEQYF,TGTGCCAGCAGCTCCGGGGGGAACTACGAGCAGTACTTC
NA,TRBV14,NA,TRBJ2-7,CASSLRWGPAYEQYF,TGTGCCAGCAGCCTCCGATGGGGGCCAGCCTACGAGCAGTACTTC
TRBD2,TRBV15,NA,TRBJ2-3,CATSSHVELAGLRDTQYF,TGTGCCACCAGCTCTCACGTAGAACTAGCGGGCCTCCGGGATACGCAGTATTTT
NA,TRBV7-9,NA,TRBJ2-2,CASSLPSPGWRTGELFF,TGTGCCAGCAGCTTACCGAGCCCGGGCTGGCGGACCGGGGAGCTGTTTTTT
NA,TRBV4-1,few,TRBJ1-2,CASSPGNEPGRGYTF,TGCGCCAGCAGCCCAGGGAATGAGCCCGGGAGAGGCTACACCTTC
NA,TRBV13,NA,TRBJ1-3,CASSSLGVPGNTIYF,TGTGCCAGCAGCTCCTTGGGGGTTCCGGGAAACACCATATATTTT
TRBD2,TRBV10-2,NA,TRBJ2-3,CASSESGEGDTQYF,TGCGCCAGCAGTGAGTCTGGGGAGGGAGATACGCAGTATTTT
NA,TRBV27,NA,TRBJ1-1,CASAKQQANTEAFF,TGTGCCAGCGCCAAACAACAAGCGAACACTGAAGCTTTCTTT
TRBD1,TRBV29-1,once,TRBJ2-3,CSVEGQGAKDTQYF,TGCAGCGTTGAAGGTCAGGGGGCGAAAGATACGCAGTATTTT
NA,TRBV6-5,NA,TRBJ1-3,CASSPGNSGNTIYF,TGTGCCAGCAGTCCCGGGAACTCTGGAAACACCATATATTTT
NA,TRBV25-1,NA,TRBJ1-6,CASSGKTDSYNSPLHF,TGTGCCAGCAGCGGGAAGACAGACTCCTATAATTCACCCCTCCACTTT
NA,TRBV7-8,NA,TRBJ2-1,CASSLGGVYNEQFF,TGTGCCAGCAGCTTAGGAGGGGTTTACAATGAGCAGTTCTTC
TRBD2,TRBV7-9,NA,TRBJ2-2,CASTTPGGLDSGELFF,TGTGCCAGCACCACCCCGGGGGGGCTTGATAGCGGGGAGCTGTTTTTT
NA,TRBV29-1,NA,TRBJ1-1,CSVQEKAFF,TGCAGCGTCCAGGAAAAGGCTTTCTTT
NA,TRBV25-1,NA,TRBJ2-3,CATYTDTQYF,TGTGCCACCTACACAGATACGCAGTATTTT
TRBD2,TRBV11-3,NA,TRBJ2-2,CASSPWEGGTGELFF,TGTGCCAGCAGCCCGTGGGAGGGTGGGACCGGGGAGCTGTTTTTT
NA,TRBV13,NA,TRBJ2-7,CASSLGTGMRSYEQYF,TGTGCCAGCAGCTTAGGAACAGGGATGCGCTCCTACGAGCAGTACTTC
NA,TRBV7-9,NA,TRBJ2-5,CASSHWGEGQETQYF,TGTGCCAGCAGTCACTGGGGAGAGGGTCAAGAGACCCAGTACTTC
TRBD2,TRBV7-9,NA,TRBJ2-1,CASSLGGLAGTFSNEQFF,TGTGCCAGCAGCTTAGGGGGACTAGCGGGGACTTTTTCCAATGAGCAGTTCTTC